Listed below are T cell receptor beta chains from one sample, sequenced in a study of cytomegalovirus exposure and HLA in healthy donors. Profiling relied on immunoSEQ multiplex PCR, and the TCRdb table lists in-frame clones only, not all of them. The sample consists of approximately 72,000 clones, around 95% of them appearing once. Sequenced input: PBMCs. The source of these receptors is a woman aged 18-35 years in good health and CMV-seronegative. Each CDR3 is given with its conserved first and last residue. D genes are given only for firm matches. Only part of the rows carry a size: once, few, many, or a class if the clone is expanded.

J gene | D gene | V gene | clone size | CDR3 length | CDR3 DNA | CDR3 protein
TRBJ2-3 | - | TRBV21-1 | - | 23 | TGTGCCAGCAGCAAAGAAAGACTAGCGGGGGGGCCGATGCGACATCAAACCACAGATACGCAGTATTTT | CASSKERLAGGPMRHQTTDTQYF
TRBJ1-2 | - | TRBV29-1 | - | 12 | TGCAGCGTTGAAGTAGCCGGATATGGCTACACCTTC | CSVEVAGYGYTF
TRBJ2-2 | TRBD1 | TRBV6-5 | - | 14 | TGTGCCAGCAGAACAGGGGGCAGGAACGGGGAGCTGTTTTTT | CASRTGGRNGELFF
TRBJ2-3 | TRBD1 | TRBV30 | - | 15 | TGTGCCTGGAGTGGACAGGGGAGTCGCACAGATACGCAGTATTTT | CAWSGQGSRTDTQYF
TRBJ1-2 | - | TRBV6-5 | - | 16 | TGTGCCAGCAGTTACTTTTCCGGGACACCCGGAAGTGGCTACACCTTC | CASSYFSGTPGSGYTF
TRBJ2-1 | - | TRBV21-1 | few | 17 | TGTGCCAGCAGCAAAAAAAGAGGGTCTCGGAGCGGGGGGCCTGGGATCTTC | CASSKKRGSRSGGPGIF
TRBJ2-5 | TRBD2 | TRBV30 | - | 14 | TGTGCCTGGAGCCAGGGACTAGCGGGGGAGACCCAGTACTTC | CAWSQGLAGETQYF
TRBJ1-5 | - | TRBV18 | few | 13 | TGTGCCAGCTCACCCGGACAGAATCAGCCCCAGCATTTT | CASSPGQNQPQHF
TRBJ1-2 | - | TRBV7-9 | - | 13 | TGTGCCAGCAGCTTAGGGGCAGGCTATGGCTACACCTTC | CASSLGAGYGYTF
TRBJ2-5 | TRBD2 | TRBV9 | - | 20 | TGTGCCAGCAGCGTCTCAGGGGTTATATTCGGACTAGCGGGGCAAGAGACCCAGTACTTC | CASSVSGVIFGLAGQETQYF
TRBJ1-4 | - | TRBV10-1 | - | 16 | TGCGCCAGCAGGTCAGGGGATATAGGGACTAATGAAAAACTGTTTTTT | CASRSGDIGTNEKLFF
TRBJ1-3 | - | TRBV28 | - | 16 | TGTGCCAGCAGTTTGTCTAGGGACTCAAACCGAAACACCATATATTTT | CASSLSRDSNRNTIYF
TRBJ2-6 | TRBD1 | TRBV2 | once | 16 | TGTGCCAGCAGGAGACAGGGAAGCTCTGGGGCCAACGTCCTGACTTTC | CASRRQGSSGANVLTF